What follows are 23 T cell receptor beta chains derived from one specimen sequenced in a study of blood T cell repertoires in COVID-19. The protocol was immunoSEQ multiplex PCR, while the TCRdb copy is restricted to in-frame clones and leaves out a portion. The data contain some 160,000 clones, 80% of them singletons. Input material: peripheral blood. The origin of the receptors is a man between 65 and 85 years old with active or convalescent COVID-19.

This sequence joins TRBV6-4 and TRBJ2-7; 8 bases agree with TRBD1. The CDR3 is made up of 16 amino acids. Germline V lookup: CDR1 MRHNA, CDR2 SNTAGT. The ends lost 7 bases at V and 1 base at J; junction bases unmatched: 12. The CDR3 spells CASTGDNRGRSYEQYF. CDR3 coding DNA: TGTGCCAGCACAGGAGACAACAGGGGGAGATCCTACGAGCAGTACTTC.

The chain carries TRBV11-2 and TRBJ2-7; 9 bases map to TRBD1. J was trimmed by 8 bases and V by 5 bases; bases with no gene match: 7. The germline V gene encodes CDR1 SGHAT and CDR2 FQNNGV. The CDR3 has 13 amino acids. The CDR3 sequence: CASSPGQGDQQYF. DNA for the CDR3: TGTGCCAGCAGCCCGGGACAGGGAGACCAGCAGTACTTC. Combining the CDR3 with reference TRBV11-2 and TRBJ2-7 gives the whole variable domain EAGVAQSPRYKIIEKRQSVAFWCNPISGHATLYWYQQILGQGPKLLIQFQNNGVVDDSQLPKDRFSAERLKGVDSTLKIQPAKLEDSAVYLCASSPGQGDQQYFGPGTRLTVT.

On this clone itself: The same CDR3 arises from other DNA sequences in this sample as well. The genes are TRBV3-1 (or the pseudogene TRBV3-2) and TRBJ2-1; 14 positions match TRBD2. The V gene end was trimmed by 4 bases and the J gene end by 10 bases; junction bases not matched to a gene: 6. This CDR3 is built from 15 residues. Per the germline V gene, CDR1 is LGHDT and CDR2 is YNNKEL (reference sequence). CDR3 sequence: CASSLGLAGVGEQFF. The CDR3 nucleotides are TGTGCCAGCAGCCTGGGACTAGCGGGAGTAGGCGAGCAGTTCTTC.

The genes are TRBV30 and TRBJ2-5, with 9 bases matching TRBD1. In germline, CDR1 is GTSNPN, CDR2 SVGIG (reference sequence). The CDR3 has 13 amino acids. The V and J ends lost 5 bases and 6 bases, in that order; junction bases with no gene match: 7. CDR3 sequence reads: CAWGQGTKQTQYF. The CDR3, as DNA: TGTGCCTGGGGACAGGGGACCAAACAGACCCAGTACTTC.

The CDR3 DNA reads as TGCGCCAGCAGTCAATCGAAAAAGCTACTTGTAAACACCGGGGAGCTGTTTTTT. This translates into CASSQSKKLLVNTGELFF. V usage is TRBV23-1 and J usage is TRBJ2-2; D is ambiguous. TRBV23-1 is an ORF; its function is uncertain. The CDR3 is made up of 18 amino acids. Deletions cut 0 bases from V and 2 bases from J, with 16 bases between.

This sequence joins TRBV10-2 and TRBJ1-2; tentatively, D is TRBD1 (6 bases). Germline V gene data show CDR1 as WSHSY and CDR2 as SAAADI. Trimming shortened V by 10 bases and J by 7 bases, and 16 bases separated the two germline ends. The CDR3 runs 12 residues. The DNA of the CDR3 is TGCGCCACCTCAAAAGGGGGAAGTGGCTACACCTTC. As protein: CATSKGGSGYTF.

This clone was recorded a few times. The gene calls are TRBV7-6 and TRBJ1-1; TRBD1 matches at 9 bases. Germline V gene lookup returns CDR1 SGHVS and CDR2 FNYEAQ. The CDR3 runs 16 residues. The V segment lost 5 bases and the J segment 5 bases; nucleotides outside the gene matches: 12. CDR3 nucleotides: TGTGCCAGCAGCGTCACCCGGGACAGGGAAGCAACTGAAGCTTTCTTT. Protein: CASSVTRDREATEAFF.

The chain has TRBV29-1 and TRBJ2-1; 7 nucleotides agree with TRBD1. Germline trimming cut 6 bases from V and 5 bases from J; bases unmatched to any gene: 10. CDR1 and CDR2 (germline): SQVTM, ANQGSEA. This CDR3 is built from 14 residues. The CDR3 DNA reads TGCAGCGTCGGGACAGCGACAGCTAACAATGAGCAGTTCTTC. Its protein is CSVGTATANNEQFF.

This clone showed up just a few times. This chain connects TRBV19 to TRBJ1-4, with D perhaps matching TRBD1 (5 bases). The CDR3 is 13 amino acids. The germline V and J ends were trimmed by 5 bases and 8 bases, with 12 bases remaining between them. Germline V lookup: CDR1 LNHDA, CDR2 SQIVND (reference sequence). CDR3 sequence: CASSGQGVEKLFF. CDR3 bases: TGTGCCAGTAGTGGCCAGGGCGTCGAAAAACTGTTTTTT.

This clone was seen a handful of times. The chain carries TRBV6-5 and TRBJ1-3; TRBD1 matches 8 bases. The CDR3 is 14 amino acids. V gave up 2 bases and J gave up 9 bases; unmatched junction bases: 6. Germline assignment: CDR1 MNHEY and CDR2 SVGAGI. The chain's CDR3 is CASSYDRGSSTIYF. CDR3 coding DNA: TGTGCCAGCAGTTACGACAGGGGATCGAGCACCATATATTTT.

The chain employs TRBV2 and TRBJ2-1, with 14 nucleotides matching TRBD2. Germline-derived CDR1 and CDR2 are SNHLY and FYNNEI. Trimming cost V 8 bases and J 7 bases; bases outside gene matches: 7. The CDR3 covers 15 residues. The CDR3, as DNA: TGTGCCAGCCGGGAGACTAGCGGGGGGGCGAATGAGCAGTTCTTC. It is translated as CASRETSGGANEQFF.

As to this clone: Different DNA sequences within this sample yield the same CDR3. The genes are TRBV5-1 and TRBJ1-2; D unresolved. The CDR3 spans 14 residues. The germline V gene has CDR1 SGHRS and CDR2 YFSETQ. V lost 0 bases and J 4 bases, leaving 10 bases between the germline ends. In nucleotides, the CDR3 is TGCGCCAGCAGCTTGGATGGCGGCTCCTATGGCTACACCTTC. It codes for CASSLDGGSYGYTF.

The genes are TRBV6-5 and TRBJ2-1, with TRBD1 as a possible D gene (5 bases). This CDR3 has 12 amino acids. Trimming removed 6 bases at V and 6 bases at J, with 9 bases between. Germline values: CDR1 MNHEY, CDR2 SVGAGI. CDR3 nucleotides: TGTGCCAGCAGGTCTGACAGCAATGAGCAGTTCTTC. Amino acids: CASRSDSNEQFF.

J is TRBJ1-1 and V is TRBV9; tentative D call: TRBD1 (5 bases). V lost 4 bases to trimming and J lost 5 bases, with 15 bases between them. This CDR3 region has 14 residues. Germline V lookup: CDR1 SGDLS, CDR2 YYNGEE. The CDR3 sequence is CASSLRGGGTEAFF. The CDR3 DNA sequence: TGTGCCAGCAGCCTGAGGGGCGGGGGAACTGAAGCTTTCTTT.

V and J are TRBV5-1 and TRBJ1-4, with 10 bases aligning to TRBD1. The CDR3 extends over 14 amino acids. The J segment lost 8 bases and the V segment lost 4 bases, leaving 5 bases of the junction unmatched. In germline, CDR1 is SGHRS, CDR2 YFSETQ. The CDR3 DNA reads as TGCGCCAGCAGCCCCGGACAGGGGGGGGAAAAACTGTTTTTT. Translated: CASSPGQGGEKLFF.

The chain has TRBV30 and TRBJ2-5, with D hard to call. CDR1 and CDR2 from the germline V gene are GTSNPN and SVGIG (reference sequence). Trimming stripped 1 base from V and 2 bases from J, with 11 bases between. The CDR3 extends over 14 amino acids. The CDR3 spells CAWSGNTQQETQYF. CDR3 in DNA: TGTGCCTGGAGTGGAAACACCCAGCAAGAGACCCAGTACTTC.

The chain joins TRBV5-4 to TRBJ2-7; D uncertain. Deletions cut 2 bases from V and 7 bases from J, with 19 bases between. This CDR3 comprises 15 residues. Germline CDR1 and CDR2: SGHNT and YYREEE (reference sequence). In DNA form, the CDR3 reads TGTGCCAGCAGCTTTAGCAGAGTCGTTCGGGTGGAGCAGTACTTC. Its protein product is CASSFSRVVRVEQYF.

The chain combines TRBV7-6 with TRBJ2-5; 10 bases fit TRBD1. This CDR3 spans 14 amino acids. Germline trimming cut 5 bases from V and 4 bases from J; bases unmatched to any gene: 4. Germline V gene data show CDR1 as SGHVS and CDR2 as FNYEAQ. CDR3 coding DNA: TGTGCCAGCAGCCCCGGGACAGGGGTAGAGACCCAGTACTTC. Translated: CASSPGTGVETQYF.

J is TRBJ2-2 and V is TRBV6-5; tentatively, D is TRBD1 (6 bases). V dropped 5 bases and J dropped 4 bases, with 11 bases sitting between them. The CDR3 consists of 14 residues. The germline CDR1 and CDR2 sequences are MNHEY and SVGAGI. DNA of the CDR3: TGTGCCAGCAGTCAACCACAGGGCACCGGGGAGCTGTTTTTT. Amino acids: CASSQPQGTGELFF.

The chain combines TRBV9 with TRBJ1-2; 8 bases are shared with TRBD1. Germline loops: CDR1 SGDLS, CDR2 YYNGEE. This CDR3 is 14 amino acids long. V was clipped by 4 bases and J by 5 bases; unmatched bases: 7. The DNA for the CDR3 is TGTGCCAGCAGCCCCGGGCAGGGGGCTTATGGCTACACCTTC. Its translation: CASSPGQGAYGYTF. Full variable domain (rest looked up from reference TRBV9 and TRBJ1-2): DSGVTQTPKHLITATGQRVTLRCSPRSGDLSVYWYQQSLDQGLQFLIQYYNGEERAKGNILERFSAQQFPDLHSELNLSSLELGDSALYFCASSPGQGAYGYTFGSGTRLTVV.

In this sample, this clone turned up once. The chain links TRBV19 to TRBJ1-2, with D uncertain. The CDR3 is 16 residues long. V dropped 3 bases and J dropped 1 base, with 15 bases sitting between them. Germline assignment: CDR1 LNHDA and CDR2 SQIVND (reference sequence). The CDR3 loop reads CASSMVSGTDNYGYTF. Here the CDR3 DNA reads TGTGCCAGTAGTATGGTCTCGGGAACAGATAACTATGGCTACACCTTC.

In DNA form, the CDR3 reads TGCGCCAGCAGCCTCCTTAGGACAGGGATATCCGGGGAGCTGTTTTTT. Amino acid sequence: CASSLLRTGISGELFF. The chain combines TRBV5-1 with TRBJ2-2; 8 bases line up with TRBD1. This CDR3 is built from 16 residues. V trimming: 4 bases; J trimming: 6 bases; junction bases outside the gene matches: 11. In germline, CDR1 is SGHRS, CDR2 YFSETQ.

This chain uses TRBV5-1 with TRBJ2-1, with 9 positions matching TRBD1. The CDR3 covers 16 residues. V dropped 1 base and J dropped 6; count of bases not matched to a gene: 8. The germline CDR1 and CDR2 sequences are SGHRS and YFSETQ. CDR3 sequence (DNA): TGCGCCAGCAGCTTGACCGGGACAGGGTTGTTCAATGAGCAGTTCTTC. This codes for CASSLTGTGLFNEQFF.